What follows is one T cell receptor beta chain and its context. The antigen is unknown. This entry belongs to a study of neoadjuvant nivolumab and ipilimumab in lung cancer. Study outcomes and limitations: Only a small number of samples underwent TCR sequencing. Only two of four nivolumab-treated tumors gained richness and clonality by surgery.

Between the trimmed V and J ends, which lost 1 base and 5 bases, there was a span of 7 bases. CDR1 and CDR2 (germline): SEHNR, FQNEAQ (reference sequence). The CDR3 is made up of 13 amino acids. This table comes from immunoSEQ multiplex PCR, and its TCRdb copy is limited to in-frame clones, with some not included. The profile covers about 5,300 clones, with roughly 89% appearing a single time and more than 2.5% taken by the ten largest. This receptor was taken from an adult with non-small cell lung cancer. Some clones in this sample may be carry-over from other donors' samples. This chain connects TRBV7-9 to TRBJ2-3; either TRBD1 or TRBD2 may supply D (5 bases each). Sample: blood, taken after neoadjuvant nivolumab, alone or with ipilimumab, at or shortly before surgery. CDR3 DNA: TGTGCCAGCAGCTTAGTTGGGGGAGATACGCAGTATTTT. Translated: CASSLVGGDTQYF.